This T cell receptor beta chain was captured by sequencing in a study of shared clonotypes between healthy human individuals. The CDR3 has 15 residues. Germline loops: CDR1 SGHTA, CDR2 FQGNSA. Trimming took off 4 bases at V and 3 bases at J, with 16 bases between the two ends. Sequencing was performed with immunoSEQ multiplex PCR; in TCRdb, only in-frame clones are kept and a portion is missing. The data show more than 2,000,000 clones, more than 80% seen once. This receptor was identified in a man aged 18 to 30 in good health. Some clones in this sample may be carry-over from other donors' samples. The sequencing sample was made of naive CD4+ T cells from PBMCs. Subset meaning: CD45RA+ positively selected. The chain is built from TRBV7-2 and TRBJ2-7; possibly TRBD1 or TRBD2 for D (5 bases each). CDR3 in DNA: TGTGCCAGCAGCTCGGGGCCGCGGAACTTCTACGAGCAGTACTTC. It codes for CASSSGPRNFYEQYF.